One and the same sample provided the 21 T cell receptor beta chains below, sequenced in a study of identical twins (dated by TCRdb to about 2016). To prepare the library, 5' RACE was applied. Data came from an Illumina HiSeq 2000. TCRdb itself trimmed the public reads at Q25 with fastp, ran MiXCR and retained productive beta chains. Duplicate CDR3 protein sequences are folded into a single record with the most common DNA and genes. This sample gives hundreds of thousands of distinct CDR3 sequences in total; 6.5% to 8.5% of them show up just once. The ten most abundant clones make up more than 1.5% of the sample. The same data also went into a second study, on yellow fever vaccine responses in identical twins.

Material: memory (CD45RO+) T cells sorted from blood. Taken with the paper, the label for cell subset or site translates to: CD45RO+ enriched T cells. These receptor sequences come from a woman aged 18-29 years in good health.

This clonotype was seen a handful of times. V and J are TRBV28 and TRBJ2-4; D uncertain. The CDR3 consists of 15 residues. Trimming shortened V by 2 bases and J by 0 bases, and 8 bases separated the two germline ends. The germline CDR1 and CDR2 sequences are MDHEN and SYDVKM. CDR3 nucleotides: TGTGCCAGCAGTTTAGGGCTTTTAGCCAAAAACATTCAGTACTTC. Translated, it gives CASSLGLLAKNIQYF. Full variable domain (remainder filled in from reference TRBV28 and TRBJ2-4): DVKVTQSSRYLVKRTGEKVFLECVQDMDHENMFWYRQDPGLGLRLIYFSYDVKMKEKGDIPEGYSVSREKKERFSLILESASTNQTSMYLCASSLGLLAKNIQYFGAGTRLSVL.

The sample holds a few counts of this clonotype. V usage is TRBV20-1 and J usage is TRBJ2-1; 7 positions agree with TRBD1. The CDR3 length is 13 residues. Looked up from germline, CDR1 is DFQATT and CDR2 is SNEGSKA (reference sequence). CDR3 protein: CSSKGTVRNEQFF. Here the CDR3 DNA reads TGCAGCTCAAAGGGGACAGTTAGGAATGAGCAGTTCTTC.

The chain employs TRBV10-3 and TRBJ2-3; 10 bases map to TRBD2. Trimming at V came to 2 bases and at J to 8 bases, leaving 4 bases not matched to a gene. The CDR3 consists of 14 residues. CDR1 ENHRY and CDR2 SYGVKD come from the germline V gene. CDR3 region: CAISETSGIGTQYF. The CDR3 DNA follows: TGTGCCATCAGTGAGACTAGCGGGATTGGTACGCAGTATTTT.

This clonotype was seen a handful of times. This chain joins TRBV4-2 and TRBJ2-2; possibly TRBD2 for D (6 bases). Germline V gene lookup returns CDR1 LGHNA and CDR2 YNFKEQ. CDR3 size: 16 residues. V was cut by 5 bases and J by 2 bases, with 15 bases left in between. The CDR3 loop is CASSGLLATNTGELFF. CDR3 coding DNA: TGTGCCAGCAGCGGTCTCCTAGCGACTAACACCGGGGAGCTGTTTTTT.

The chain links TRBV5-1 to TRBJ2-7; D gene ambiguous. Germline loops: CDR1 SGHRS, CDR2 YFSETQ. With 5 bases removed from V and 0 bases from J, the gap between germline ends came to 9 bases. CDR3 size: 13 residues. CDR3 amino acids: CASSITDSYEQYF. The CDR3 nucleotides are TGCGCCAGCAGTATCACGGACTCCTACGAGCAGTACTTC.

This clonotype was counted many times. This CDR3 is CASSLSGIYNEQFF. As DNA, the CDR3 is TGTGCCAGCAGCTTATCGGGAATCTACAATGAGCAGTTCTTC. This sequence joins TRBV7-3 and TRBJ2-1; the D gene is possibly TRBD2 (5 bases). The germline V gene encodes CDR1 SGHTA and CDR2 FQGTGA. This CDR3 has 14 amino acids. V lost 2 bases to trimming and J lost 3 bases, with 8 bases between them. Full variable domain (outside the CDR3, taken from reference TRBV7-3 and TRBJ2-1): GAGVSQTPSNKVTEKGKYVELRCDPISGHTALYWYRQSLGQGPEFLIYFQGTGAADDSGLPNDRFFAVRPEGSVSTLKIQRTERGDSAVYLCASSLSGIYNEQFFGPGTRLTVL.

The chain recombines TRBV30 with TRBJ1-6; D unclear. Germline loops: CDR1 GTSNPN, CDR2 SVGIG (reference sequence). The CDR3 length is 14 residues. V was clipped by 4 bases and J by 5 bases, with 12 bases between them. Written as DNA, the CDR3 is TGTGCCTGGAACGGGCCAACGAATAATTCACCCCTCCACTTT. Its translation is CAWNGPTNNSPLHF.

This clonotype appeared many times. In nucleotides, the CDR3 is TGTGCCAGCAGCCAAGGTGGGGCCGAAGAGACCCAGTACTTC. It codes for CASSQGGAEETQYF. The chain carries TRBV4-2 and TRBJ2-5; tentatively, D is TRBD1 (5 bases). Trimming cost V 1 base and J 3 bases, with 9 bases left between them. The CDR3 is made up of 14 amino acids. CDR1 LGHNA and CDR2 YNFKEQ come from the germline V gene.

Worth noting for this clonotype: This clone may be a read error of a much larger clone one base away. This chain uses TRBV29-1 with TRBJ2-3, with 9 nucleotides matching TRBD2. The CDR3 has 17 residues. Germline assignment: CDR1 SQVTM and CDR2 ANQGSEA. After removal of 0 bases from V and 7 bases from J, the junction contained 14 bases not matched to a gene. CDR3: CSVEEAPSGVGTNTQYF. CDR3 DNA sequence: TGCAGCGTTGAAGAGGCTCCTAGCGGGGTGGGGACGAATACGCAGTATTTT.

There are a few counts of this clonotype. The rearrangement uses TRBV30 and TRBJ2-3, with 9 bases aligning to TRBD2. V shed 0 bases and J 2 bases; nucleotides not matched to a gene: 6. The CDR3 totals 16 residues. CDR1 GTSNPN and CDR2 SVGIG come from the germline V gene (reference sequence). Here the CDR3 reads CAWSVPTSGNTDTQYF. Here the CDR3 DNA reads TGTGCCTGGAGTGTACCGACTAGCGGAAACACAGATACGCAGTATTTT.

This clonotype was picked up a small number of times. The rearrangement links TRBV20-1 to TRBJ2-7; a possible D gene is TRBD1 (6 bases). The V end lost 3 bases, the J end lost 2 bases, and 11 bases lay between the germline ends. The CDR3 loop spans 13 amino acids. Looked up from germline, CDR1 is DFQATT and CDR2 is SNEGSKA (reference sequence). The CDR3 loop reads CSARDSRTYEQYF. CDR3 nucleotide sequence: TGCAGTGCTAGGGACAGTAGAACCTACGAGCAGTACTTC.

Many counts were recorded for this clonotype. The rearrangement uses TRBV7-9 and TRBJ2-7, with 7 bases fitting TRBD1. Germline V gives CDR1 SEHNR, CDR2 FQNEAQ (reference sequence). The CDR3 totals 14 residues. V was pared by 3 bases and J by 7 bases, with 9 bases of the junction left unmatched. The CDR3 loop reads CASSFSTGWIEQYF. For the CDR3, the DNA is TGTGCCAGCAGCTTCTCGACAGGGTGGATTGAGCAGTACTTC.

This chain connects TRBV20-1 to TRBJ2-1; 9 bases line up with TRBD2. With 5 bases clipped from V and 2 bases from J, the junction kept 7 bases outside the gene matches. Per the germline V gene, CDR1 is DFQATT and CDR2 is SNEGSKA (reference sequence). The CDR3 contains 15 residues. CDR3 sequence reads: CSAPQTSGTYNEQFF. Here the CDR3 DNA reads TGCAGTGCTCCCCAGACTAGCGGAACCTACAATGAGCAGTTCTTC.

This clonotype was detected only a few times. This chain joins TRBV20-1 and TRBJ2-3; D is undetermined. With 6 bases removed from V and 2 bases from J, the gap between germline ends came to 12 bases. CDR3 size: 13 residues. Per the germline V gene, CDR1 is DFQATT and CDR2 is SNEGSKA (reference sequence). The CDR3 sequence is CSALAAATDTQYF. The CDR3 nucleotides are TGCAGTGCACTGGCGGCAGCCACAGATACGCAGTATTTT.

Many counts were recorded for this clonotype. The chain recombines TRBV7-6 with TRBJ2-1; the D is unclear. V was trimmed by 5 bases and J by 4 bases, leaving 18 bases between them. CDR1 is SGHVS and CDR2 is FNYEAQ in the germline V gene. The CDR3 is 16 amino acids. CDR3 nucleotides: TGTGCCAGCAGCCCAGAGGTATTAGCAGCATACAATGAGCAGTTCTTC. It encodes CASSPEVLAAYNEQFF.

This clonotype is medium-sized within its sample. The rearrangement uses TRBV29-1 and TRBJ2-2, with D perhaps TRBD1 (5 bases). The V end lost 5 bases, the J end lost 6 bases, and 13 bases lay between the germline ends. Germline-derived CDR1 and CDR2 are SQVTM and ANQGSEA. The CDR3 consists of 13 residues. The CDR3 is CSVQGWGAGELFF. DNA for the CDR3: TGCAGCGTTCAGGGTTGGGGCGCCGGGGAGCTGTTTTTT.

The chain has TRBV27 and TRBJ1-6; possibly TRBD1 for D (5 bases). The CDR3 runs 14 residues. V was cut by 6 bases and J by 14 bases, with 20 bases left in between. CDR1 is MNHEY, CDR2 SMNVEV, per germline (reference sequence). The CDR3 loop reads CASSPWGSGFSLHF. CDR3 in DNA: TGTGCCAGCAGCCCCTGGGGGTCAGGGTTTTCCCTCCACTTT.

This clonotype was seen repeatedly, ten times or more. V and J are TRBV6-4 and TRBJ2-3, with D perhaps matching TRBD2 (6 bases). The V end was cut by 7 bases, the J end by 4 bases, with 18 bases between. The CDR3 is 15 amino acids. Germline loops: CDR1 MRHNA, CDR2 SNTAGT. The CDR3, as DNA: TGTGCCAGCATCCCAGCGGGCCCAAAATCAGATACGCAGTATTTT. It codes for CASIPAGPKSDTQYF.

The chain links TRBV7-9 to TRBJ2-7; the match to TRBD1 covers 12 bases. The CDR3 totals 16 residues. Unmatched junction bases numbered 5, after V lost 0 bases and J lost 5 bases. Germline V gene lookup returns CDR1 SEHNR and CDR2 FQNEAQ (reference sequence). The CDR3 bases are TGTGCCAGCAGCTTAGCGTCTGGGACAGGGGGCGACGAGCAGTACTTC. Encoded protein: CASSLASGTGGDEQYF.

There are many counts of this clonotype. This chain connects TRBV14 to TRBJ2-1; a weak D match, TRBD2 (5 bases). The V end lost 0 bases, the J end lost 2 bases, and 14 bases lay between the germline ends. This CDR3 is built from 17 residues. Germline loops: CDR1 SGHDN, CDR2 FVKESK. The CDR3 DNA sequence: TGTGCCAGCAGCCAAGACAGATCAGGACTGGCCTACAATGAGCAGTTCTTC. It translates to CASSQDRSGLAYNEQFF. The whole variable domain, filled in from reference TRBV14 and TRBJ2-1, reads EAGVTQFPSHSVIEKGQTVTLRCDPISGHDNLYWYRRVMGKEIKFLLHFVKESKQDESGMPNNRFLAERTGGTYSTLKVQPAELEDSGVYFCASSQDRSGLAYNEQFFGPGTRLTVL.

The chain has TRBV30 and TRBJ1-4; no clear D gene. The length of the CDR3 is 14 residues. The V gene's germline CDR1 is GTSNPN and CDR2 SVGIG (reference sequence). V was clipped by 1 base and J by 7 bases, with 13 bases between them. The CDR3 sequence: CAWSGAAVTEKLFF. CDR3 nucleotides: TGTGCCTGGAGTGGGGCGGCAGTTACTGAAAAACTGTTTTTT.